These 10 T cell receptor beta chains share one sample of origin, sequenced in a study of cytomegalovirus exposure and HLA in healthy donors. Primers: 60 Vbeta forward and 13 Jbeta reverse. TCRdb's table, derived via immunoSEQ multiplex PCR, lists solely in-frame clones and lacks some. The data show about 120,000 clones, 65% to 85% seen once. The sequenced sample was PBMCs. These TCRs come from a man between 25 and 39 years old in good health and CMV-seropositive.

CDR3 sequence reads: CASSWGTGESTDTQYF. The CDR3 nucleotides read TGTGCCAGCAGCTGGGGGACAGGCGAAAGCACAGATACGCAGTATTTT. This chain connects TRBV5-6 to TRBJ2-3; 8 positions agree with TRBD1. J lost 0 bases, V lost 3 bases, and 6 bases had no gene match. The CDR3 spans 16 residues. The germline gives CDR1 SGHDT, CDR2 YYEEEE.

This chain uses TRBV9 with TRBJ2-3; 12 bases agree with TRBD1. V dropped 3 bases and J dropped 3; count of bases not matched to a gene: 5. Germline CDR1 SGDLS, CDR2 YYNGEE. CDR3 length: 16 residues. The CDR3 here is CASSAAGQGATDTQYF. The CDR3 region has the DNA TGTGCCAGCAGCGCTGCGGGACAGGGGGCGACAGATACGCAGTATTTT.

This chain links TRBV19 with TRBJ1-5; D unresolved. V lost 3 bases, J lost 3 bases, and 9 bases lay in between. The CDR3 spans 14 residues. CDR1 is LNHDA, CDR2 SQIVND, per germline (reference sequence). The CDR3 loop is CASSIEEINQPQHF. The CDR3 bases are TGTGCCAGTAGTATTGAGGAGATCAATCAGCCCCAGCATTTT.

This clone appeared a single time. The CDR3 region is CASSTTDREIEGYGYTF. The CDR3 DNA is TGTGCCAGCAGCACTACGGACAGGGAGATAGAGGGCTATGGCTACACCTTC. The chain joins TRBV7-9 to TRBJ1-2; 8 bases agree with TRBD1. CDR1 SEHNR and CDR2 FQNEAQ come from the germline V gene (reference sequence). The CDR3 length is 17 residues. With 5 bases clipped from V and 4 bases from J, the junction kept 15 bases outside the gene matches.

The rearrangement joins TRBV5-5 to TRBJ2-3; TRBD2 agrees at 8 bases. V shed 5 bases, J shed 1 base, and the junction held 3 bases outside the gene matches. The CDR3 has 14 amino acids. From germline, CDR1 is SGHKS and CDR2 YYEKEE (reference sequence). The DNA of the CDR3 is TGTGCCAGCAGTTATAGCGGGGGCACAGATACGCAGTATTTT. Its translation: CASSYSGGTDTQYF.

In this sample, this clone turned up once. The rearrangement joins TRBV25-1 to TRBJ2-7; a weak D match, TRBD2 (5 bases). The CDR3 spans 15 residues. With 6 bases removed from V and 2 bases from J, the gap between germline ends came to 17 bases. The germline gives CDR1 MGHDK, CDR2 SYGVNS. The CDR3 spells CASSVNEGTPYEQYF. In DNA form, the CDR3 reads TGTGCCAGCAGCGTTAATGAGGGTACCCCCTACGAGCAGTACTTC.

The chain carries TRBV13 and TRBJ2-2; possible D gene TRBD2, 6 bases. There are 18 residues in the CDR3. V shed 4 bases and J shed 4 bases, with 22 bases lying between them. Germline loops: CDR1 PRHDT, CDR2 FYEKMQ (reference sequence). The CDR3 DNA is TGTGCCAGCAGCTCGATACATGCTAGCGAGAGGGCCACCGGGGAGCTGTTTTTT. Translating it yields CASSSIHASERATGELFF.

This chain joins TRBV2 and TRBJ2-7; a possible D gene is TRBD1 (5 bases). CDR1 SNHLY and CDR2 FYNNEI come from the germline V gene. Trimming stripped 2 bases from V and 0 bases from J, with 14 bases between. CDR3 size: 16 residues. CDR3 in amino acids: CASSELSQGGSYEQYF. The CDR3 coding sequence is TGTGCCAGCAGTGAATTGTCGCAGGGTGGCTCCTACGAGCAGTACTTC.

In regard to this clone: A read error may account for a junction end that differs from germline. The chain carries TRBV7-9 and TRBJ2-4, with a tentative D call TRBD2 (5 bases). Looked up from germline, CDR1 is SEHNR and CDR2 is FQNEAQ (reference sequence). The CDR3 loop spans 17 amino acids. The CDR3 region has the DNA TGTTCCAGCAGCTTAGGAAGGGAGTCTGGGAGTGTAAGCATTCAGTACTTC. It codes for CSSSLGRESGSVSIQYF.

This CDR3 reads CASSQLTSETTMKRTDTQYF. CDR3 nucleotide sequence: TGCGCCAGCAGCCAATTGACTAGCGAGACTACAATGAAACGCACAGATACGCAGTATTTT. This chain joins TRBV4-3 and TRBJ2-3, with 8 positions matching TRBD2. The CDR3 consists of 20 residues. Trimming cost V 2 bases and J 1 base; bases outside gene matches: 17. The germline V gene has CDR1 LGHNA and CDR2 YSLEER.